This note documents a single T cell receptor (beta chain) sequence. The assay was immunoSEQ multiplex PCR, and TCRdb's table has in-frame clones only and misses some. The table shows tens of thousands of clones, with roughly 88% occurring only once. The data originate from a study of blood T cell repertoires in COVID-19. About the research overall: Samples representing acute and convalescent COVID-19 were sourced from the United States, Italy and Spain.

This CDR3 contains 14 residues. The germline V gene has CDR1 LNHDA and CDR2 SQIVND (reference sequence). J lost 11 bases, V lost 6 bases, and 6 bases had no gene match. The sequencing sample was made of peripheral blood. This TCR was sampled from a man aged 30-40 years with acute or convalescent COVID-19. V is TRBV19 and J is TRBJ1-6; 11 bases map to TRBD1. CDR3 protein: CASRRDRGIAPLHF. The CDR3 coding sequence is TGTGCCAGTAGGAGGGACAGGGGGATTGCACCCCTCCACTTT. Filled out from reference TRBV19 and TRBJ1-6, the complete variable domain reads DGGITQSPKYLFRKEGQNVTLSCEQNLNHDAMYWYRQDPGQGLRLIYYSQIVNDFQKGDIAEGYSVSREKKESFPLTVTSAQKNPTAFYLCASRRDRGIAPLHFGNGTRLTVT.